This record looks at one T cell receptor beta chain sequence and its context. PCR amplification relied on 60 Vbeta primers (plus 13 Jbeta primers). The method was immunoSEQ multiplex PCR; TCRdb's version includes in-frame clones alone and lacks a portion of them. The profile shows roughly 170,000 clones, almost 85% of them singletons. CDR3 length equals 15 residues. V lost 3 bases, J lost 3 bases, and 13 bases lay in between. Germline CDR1 is WSHSY and CDR2 is SAAADI. The data were obtained in a study of cytomegalovirus exposure and HLA in healthy donors. Input material: PBMCs. This chain links TRBV10-2 with TRBJ2-3, with a possible D match to TRBD2 (5 bases). The receptor was isolated from a girl between 5 and 17 years old in good health and CMV-seropositive. CDR3 sequence reads: CASSDYFGETDTQYF. The CDR3 DNA is TGCGCCAGCAGTGACTATTTCGGGGAAACAGATACGCAGTATTTT.